What follows is one TCR beta chain and its context. The data derive from a study of early T cells in non-severe SARS-CoV-2 infection. Study context: From unsorted whole blood, bulk RNA was sequenced, and the chains remained unpaired.

Tagging with unique molecular identifiers was applied to individual cDNA molecules. TCRdb called the 5' RACE reads again in MiXCR, with one record for every CDR3 protein. The repertoire holds tens of thousands of distinct CDR3 sequences, with roughly 10% as singletons. Sample: whole blood. The origin of this receptor is an adult who was a healthcare worker with PCR-confirmed SARS-CoV-2 infection or an uninfected control (not recorded which).

CDR3 nucleotide sequence: TGTGCCAGTAGTACCTGGACAGGGTACGATACGCAGTATTTT. This gives the protein CASSTWTGYDTQYF. The chain employs TRBV19 and TRBJ2-3; 8 bases are shared with TRBD1. CDR1 and CDR2 (germline): LNHDA, SQIVND (reference sequence). The CDR3 totals 14 residues. V gave up 4 bases and J gave up 6 bases; unmatched junction bases: 6.